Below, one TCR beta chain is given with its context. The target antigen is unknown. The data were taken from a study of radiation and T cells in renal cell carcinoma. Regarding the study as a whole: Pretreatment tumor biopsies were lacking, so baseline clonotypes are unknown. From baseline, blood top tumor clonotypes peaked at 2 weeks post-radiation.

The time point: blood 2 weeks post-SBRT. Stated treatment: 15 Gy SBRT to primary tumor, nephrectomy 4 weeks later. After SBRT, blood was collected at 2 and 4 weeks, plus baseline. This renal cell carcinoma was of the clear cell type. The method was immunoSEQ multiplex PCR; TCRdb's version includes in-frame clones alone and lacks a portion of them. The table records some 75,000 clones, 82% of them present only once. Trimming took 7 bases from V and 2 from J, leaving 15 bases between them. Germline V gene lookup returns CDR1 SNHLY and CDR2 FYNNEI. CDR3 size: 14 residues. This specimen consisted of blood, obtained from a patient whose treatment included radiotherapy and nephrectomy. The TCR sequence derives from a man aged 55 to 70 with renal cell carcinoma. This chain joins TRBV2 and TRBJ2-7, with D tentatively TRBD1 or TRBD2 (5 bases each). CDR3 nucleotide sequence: TGTGCCAGCACCCAGAGGGACCGCACCTACGAGCAGTACTTC. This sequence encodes CASTQRDRTYEQYF.